The 29 T cell receptor beta chains reported below all come from one sample, sequenced in a study of siplizumab effects on memory and regulatory T cells. TCRdb keeps only in-frame clones here, not all; method: immunoSEQ multiplex PCR. The data hold roughly 40,000 clones, with around 90% observed a single time. Input material: naive CD4+ T cells sorted from blood. These receptors were obtained from a human donor in good health.

The J gene is TRBJ1-2, the V gene TRBV14; perhaps TRBD1 as D (5 bases). Trimming cost V 0 bases and J 8 bases, with 7 bases left between them. The CDR3 contains 12 residues. Germline-derived CDR1 and CDR2 are SGHDN and FVKESK. CDR3 loop: CASSQEWGGYTF. In DNA form, the CDR3 reads TGTGCCAGCAGCCAAGAGTGGGGGGGCTACACCTTC.

This clone was seen only a few times. The J gene is TRBJ1-5, the V gene TRBV12-5, with 7 bases aligning to TRBD1. There are 15 residues in the CDR3. Germline V lookup: CDR1 LGHNT, CDR2 FRNRAP. Losses at the gene ends were 5 bases for V and 4 bases for J; bases not matched to a gene: 8. DNA of the CDR3: TGTGCTAGTGGTCCAGGCAGGGGGAAAAATCAGCCCCAGCATTTT. Translating gives CASGPGRGKNQPQHF.

V gene TRBV11-3 combines with J gene TRBJ2-2; TRBD1 matches at 7 bases. J lost 2 bases, V lost 5 bases, and 11 bases had no gene match. The CDR3 extends over 17 amino acids. Germline V gene sequence: CDR1 SGHNT, CDR2 YENEEA. CDR3 region: CASSPRPGTANTGELFF. The CDR3 coding sequence is TGTGCCAGCAGCCCCCGTCCCGGGACAGCTAACACCGGGGAGCTGTTTTTT.

This chain uses TRBV19 with TRBJ2-1; the match to TRBD2 covers 8 bases. Unmatched junction bases numbered 3, after V lost 0 bases and J lost 5 bases. The CDR3 is 15 residues long. Germline assignment: CDR1 LNHDA and CDR2 SQIVND (reference sequence). Written as DNA, the CDR3 is TGTGCCAGTAGTATAGAGGGGACTAGGAACAATGAGCAGTTCTTC. Encoded protein: CASSIEGTRNNEQFF.

CDR3 amino acids: CASSNGQGSSQYF. CDR3 sequence (DNA): TGTGCCAGTAGTAATGGACAGGGAAGCTCGCAGTACTTC. The V gene is TRBV19, the J gene TRBJ2-7, with 8 bases fitting TRBD1. Germline V gene data show CDR1 as LNHDA and CDR2 as SQIVND (reference sequence). Trimming took 4 bases from V and 9 from J; bases not matched to a gene: 8. This CDR3 comprises 13 residues.

The chain combines TRBV6-1 with TRBJ2-7; 9 bases are a match to TRBD2. Looked up from germline, CDR1 is MNHNS and CDR2 is SASEGT. Losses at the gene ends were 6 bases for V and 6 bases for J; bases not matched to a gene: 9. The CDR3 length is 14 residues. CDR3 protein: CASRAGLALGEQYF. The DNA for the CDR3 is TGTGCCAGCAGGGCGGGACTAGCCTTGGGCGAGCAGTACTTC.

V is TRBV6-1 and J is TRBJ2-1; TRBD2 might be the D (6 bases). V was trimmed by 7 bases and J by 10 bases, leaving 20 bases between them. The germline V gene has CDR1 MNHNS and CDR2 SASEGT. This CDR3 has 14 residues. CDR3 DNA sequence: TGTGCCAGCAAACAAGAGACTAGGCCAGGGGAGCAGTTCTTC. Residues: CASKQETRPGEQFF.

The J gene is TRBJ2-1, the V gene TRBV5-1; TRBD2 aligns across 14 bases. Trimming removed 4 bases from V and 7 bases from J; junction bases left unmatched: 7. The germline V gene has CDR1 SGHRS and CDR2 YFSETQ. CDR3 length equals 16 residues. CDR3: CASSVGLAGGTNEQFF. The DNA of the CDR3 is TGCGCCAGCAGCGTCGGACTAGCGGGGGGTACGAATGAGCAGTTCTTC.

The chain uses TRBV7-3 and TRBJ2-5; TRBD2 agrees at 9 bases. The V segment lost 2 bases and the J segment 1 base; nucleotides outside the gene matches: 2. CDR3 length: 15 residues. CDR1 is SGHTA and CDR2 is FQGTGA in the germline V gene. DNA of the CDR3: TGTGCCAGCAGCTTAGGGACTAGCTCCCAAGAGACCCAGTACTTC. This codes for CASSLGTSSQETQYF. Combining the CDR3 with reference TRBV7-3 and TRBJ2-5 gives the whole variable domain GAGVSQTPSNKVTEKGKYVELRCDPISGHTALYWYRQSLGQGPEFLIYFQGTGAADDSGLPNDRFFAVRPEGSVSTLKIQRTERGDSAVYLCASSLGTSSQETQYFGPGTRLLVL.

This clone was recorded only once. Here the CDR3 DNA reads TGCGCCAGCAGCCAACTAGCGGGAACGCAAGAGACCCAGTACTTC. Its protein product is CASSQLAGTQETQYF. This chain uses TRBV4-1 with TRBJ2-5, with 9 bases matching TRBD2. Germline CDR1 is MGHRA and CDR2 is YSYEKL. The CDR3 extends over 15 amino acids. J was trimmed by 2 bases and V by 2 bases; bases with no gene match: 3.

This clone was seen once. The chain has TRBV6-6 and TRBJ2-2; no clear D. Germline loops: CDR1 MNHNY, CDR2 SVGAGI (reference sequence). The CDR3 extends over 14 amino acids. V was cut by 2 bases and J by 7 bases, with 11 bases left in between. CDR3 bases: TGTGCCAGCAGTTACAGAGAAGGCGTCGGGGAGCTGTTTTTT. This codes for CASSYREGVGELFF.

The table lists this clone with a count of one. The rearrangement uses TRBV11-2 and TRBJ2-3; no reliable D call. The CDR3 covers 16 residues. Trimming stripped 4 bases from V and 0 bases from J, with 14 bases between. Germline values: CDR1 SGHAT, CDR2 FQNNGV. CDR3 region: CASSSQSGLSTDTQYF. CDR3 DNA sequence: TGTGCCAGCAGCTCCCAGAGTGGCCTTAGCACAGATACGCAGTATTTT.

This chain connects TRBV15 to TRBJ2-5; 7 nucleotides line up with TRBD1. The J call may not be correct, given that the DNA end is closer to TRBJ2-7. The CDR3 covers 14 residues. Germline V gene data show CDR1 as LNHNV and CDR2 as YYDKDF (reference sequence). The CDR3 spells CATSTPTGTYEQYF. In DNA, the CDR3 is TGTGCCACCAGCACACCGACAGGGACCTACGAGCAGTACTTC.

The chain combines TRBV18 with TRBJ2-5; the D gene could be TRBD1 or TRBD2 (5 bases each). The DNA end is a closer match to TRBJ2-7, so the J assignment may be wrong. Germline V lookup: CDR1 KGHSH, CDR2 LQKENI. CDR3 length: 11 residues. The CDR3, as DNA: TGTGCCAGCTCGTGGGGGTACGAGCAGTACTTC. Its translation is CASSWGYEQYF.

This clone was recorded only once. The chain recombines TRBV19 with TRBJ2-3, with D tentatively TRBD1 (6 bases). There are 14 residues in the CDR3. Germline V gene sequence: CDR1 LNHDA, CDR2 SQIVND (reference sequence). V gave up 0 bases and J gave up 4 bases, with 8 bases separating them. CDR3 coding DNA: TGTGCCAGTAGTATAGAGGGGGCGGCAGATACGCAGTATTTT. Protein product: CASSIEGAADTQYF.

This chain joins TRBV5-1 and TRBJ2-7, with a possible D match to TRBD2 (5 bases). CDR3 length equals 14 residues. CDR1 is SGHRS and CDR2 is YFSETQ in the germline V gene. Between the trimmed V and J ends, which lost 3 bases and 4 bases, there was a span of 14 bases. The CDR3 DNA sequence: TGCGCCAGCAGCTCCGAGGGTCAGTTATACGAGCAGTACTTC. It translates to CASSSEGQLYEQYF.

This clone has just one count. The gene calls are TRBV6-1 and TRBJ1-4; D perhaps matches TRBD1 (5 bases). The CDR3 loop spans 15 amino acids. Germline CDR1 is MNHNS and CDR2 is SASEGT. The V end lost 5 bases, the J end lost 3 bases, and 13 bases lay between the germline ends. CDR3 nucleotides: TGTGCCAGCAGTTCAAACCAGGGTGCTAATGAAAAACTGTTTTTT. Its protein product is CASSSNQGANEKLFF.

The gene calls are TRBV5-1 and TRBJ2-7; 9 bases line up with TRBD2. With V trimmed by 5 bases and J by 3 bases, 6 bases remained unmatched. The CDR3 runs 14 residues. The V gene's germline CDR1 is SGHRS and CDR2 YFSETQ. CDR3: CASSDLTSGYEQYF. In DNA, the CDR3 is TGCGCCAGCAGTGATCTGACTAGCGGCTACGAGCAGTACTTC.

The rearrangement joins TRBV7-6 to TRBJ1-1; the D is unclear. The CDR3 is 14 residues long. Between the trimmed V and J ends, which lost 5 bases and 9 bases, there was a span of 19 bases. Looked up from germline, CDR1 is SGHVS and CDR2 is FNYEAQ. The DNA for the CDR3 is TGTGCCAGCAGCCTCGCATTCCGGACTGCTCAAGCTTTCTTT. Its translation is CASSLAFRTAQAFF.

The V gene is TRBV11-2, the J gene TRBJ2-5; possibly TRBD2 for D (5 bases). With 3 bases removed from V and 3 bases from J, the gap between germline ends came to 20 bases. This CDR3 comprises 17 residues. Looked up from germline, CDR1 is SGHAT and CDR2 is FQNNGV. The DNA of the CDR3 is TGTGCCAGCAGCTTTCTTTCGACGACATCCGGGAAAGAGACCCAGTACTTC. Encoded protein: CASSFLSTTSGKETQYF. Looking up the rest from reference TRBV11-2 and TRBJ2-5 gives the full variable domain: EAGVAQSPRYKIIEKRQSVAFWCNPISGHATLYWYQQILGQGPKLLIQFQNNGVVDDSQLPKDRFSAERLKGVDSTLKIQPAKLEDSAVYLCASSFLSTTSGKETQYFGPGTRLLVL.

Here the CDR3 reads CASSPRPGTGPSYNSPLHF. CDR3 nucleotides: TGTGCCAGCAGTCCCCGTCCCGGGACAGGGCCCAGCTATAATTCACCCCTCCACTTT. The rearrangement links TRBV27 to TRBJ1-6; TRBD1 aligns across 9 bases. V shed 5 bases, J shed 3 bases, and the junction held 14 bases outside the gene matches. Germline assignment: CDR1 MNHEY and CDR2 SMNVEV (reference sequence). The CDR3 is 19 amino acids.

This clone was seen only once. The chain carries TRBV5-1 and TRBJ2-3, with D maybe TRBD2 (6 bases). V was clipped by 0 bases and J by 3 bases, with 14 bases between them. Germline-derived CDR1 and CDR2 are SGHRS and YFSETQ. The CDR3 is 16 residues long. CDR3 bases: TGCGCCAGCAGCTTGGGACTAGGTTTAGTTACAGATACGCAGTATTTT. This translates into CASSLGLGLVTDTQYF.

The J gene is TRBJ1-1, the V gene TRBV11-2; no clear D gene. CDR1 SGHAT and CDR2 FQNNGV come from the germline V gene. The CDR3 sequence is 12 residues long. Trimming took off 2 bases at V and 9 bases at J, with 10 bases between the two ends. This CDR3 is CASSLRTRKAFF. CDR3 in DNA: TGTGCCAGCAGCTTAAGGACCCGAAAAGCTTTCTTT. Filled out from reference TRBV11-2 and TRBJ1-1, the complete variable domain reads EAGVAQSPRYKIIEKRQSVAFWCNPISGHATLYWYQQILGQGPKLLIQFQNNGVVDDSQLPKDRFSAERLKGVDSTLKIQPAKLEDSAVYLCASSLRTRKAFFGQGTRLTVV.

The chain recombines TRBV5-1 with TRBJ2-7, with D unclear. This CDR3 has 12 amino acids. The germline V and J ends were trimmed by 0 bases and 2 bases, with 3 bases remaining between them. The V gene's germline CDR1 is SGHRS and CDR2 YFSETQ. CDR3 sequence: CASSLVPYEQYF. For the CDR3, the DNA is TGCGCCAGCAGCTTGGTCCCCTACGAGCAGTACTTC.

The chain uses TRBV11-2 and TRBJ2-1; no firm D call. The CDR3 consists of 12 residues. In germline, CDR1 is SGHAT, CDR2 FQNNGV. Deletions cut 5 bases from V and 4 bases from J, with 6 bases between. The DNA for the CDR3 is TGTGCCAGCAGCCTCATATACAATGAGCAGTTCTTC. Protein sequence: CASSLIYNEQFF.

A single count supports this clone. This sequence joins TRBV5-1 and TRBJ2-7; TRBD1 matches 8 bases. CDR3 size: 16 residues. Germline V gene data show CDR1 as SGHRS and CDR2 as YFSETQ. Trimming at V came to 4 bases and at J to 1 base, leaving 10 bases not matched to a gene. The CDR3 DNA follows: TGCGCCAGCAGCCAAGACGGACAGGGAAAGTCCTACGAGCAGTACTTC. Amino acid sequence: CASSQDGQGKSYEQYF.

The chain couples TRBV18 to TRBJ2-3; maybe TRBD2 (6 bases). CDR3 length: 16 amino acids. Germline CDR1 is KGHSH and CDR2 is LQKENI. V was trimmed by 5 bases and J by 8 bases, leaving 23 bases between them. CDR3 nucleotide sequence: TGTGCCAGCTCATCGAATGATCCTAGCGCTCTCGGTACGCAGTATTTT. Its translation: CASSSNDPSALGTQYF. Supplemented by reference TRBV18 and TRBJ2-3, the full variable domain reads NAGVMQNPRHLVRRRGQEARLRCSPMKGHSHVYWYRQLPEEGLKFMVYLQKENIIDESGMPKERFSAEFPKEGPSILRIQQVVRGDSAAYFCASSSNDPSALGTQYFGPGTRLTVL.

J is TRBJ1-2 and V is TRBV6-5; a weak D match, TRBD1 (6 bases). Germline CDR1 is MNHEY and CDR2 is SVGAGI. The CDR3 loop spans 13 amino acids. V lost 6 bases and J lost 4, with 12 bases in between. The CDR3, as DNA: TGTGCCAGCAGAACAGGGAGAACCTATGGCTACACCTTC. Encoded protein: CASRTGRTYGYTF.

The chain is built from TRBV19 and TRBJ2-6; D is undetermined. V was shortened by 0 bases and J by 4 bases, with 4 bases between the two germline ends. Germline-derived CDR1 and CDR2 are LNHDA and SQIVND (reference sequence). This CDR3 comprises 14 residues. CDR3 protein: CASSIDGGANVLTF. CDR3 DNA: TGTGCCAGTAGTATAGACGGGGGGGCCAACGTCCTGACTTTC.